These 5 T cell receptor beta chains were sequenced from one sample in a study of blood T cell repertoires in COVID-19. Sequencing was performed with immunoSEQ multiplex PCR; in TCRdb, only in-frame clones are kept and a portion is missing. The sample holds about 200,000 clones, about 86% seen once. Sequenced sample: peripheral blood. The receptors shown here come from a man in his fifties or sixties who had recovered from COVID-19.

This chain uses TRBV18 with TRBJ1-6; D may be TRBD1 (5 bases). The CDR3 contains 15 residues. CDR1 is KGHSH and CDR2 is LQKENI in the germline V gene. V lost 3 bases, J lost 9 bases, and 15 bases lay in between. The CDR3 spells CASSPGQGGGSPLHF. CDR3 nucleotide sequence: TGTGCCAGCTCACCGGGGCAGGGAGGCGGTTCACCCCTCCACTTT. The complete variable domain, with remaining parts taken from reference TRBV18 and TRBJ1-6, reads NAGVMQNPRHLVRRRGQEARLRCSPMKGHSHVYWYRQLPEEGLKFMVYLQKENIIDESGMPKERFSAEFPKEGPSILRIQQVVRGDSAAYFCASSPGQGGGSPLHFGNGTRLTVT.

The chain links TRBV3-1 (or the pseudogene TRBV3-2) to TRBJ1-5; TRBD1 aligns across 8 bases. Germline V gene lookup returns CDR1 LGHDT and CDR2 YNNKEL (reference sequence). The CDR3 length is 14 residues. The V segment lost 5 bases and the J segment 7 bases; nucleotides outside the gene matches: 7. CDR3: CASSFGQGIQPQHF. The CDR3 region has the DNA TGTGCCAGCAGCTTCGGACAGGGTATCCAGCCCCAGCATTTT.

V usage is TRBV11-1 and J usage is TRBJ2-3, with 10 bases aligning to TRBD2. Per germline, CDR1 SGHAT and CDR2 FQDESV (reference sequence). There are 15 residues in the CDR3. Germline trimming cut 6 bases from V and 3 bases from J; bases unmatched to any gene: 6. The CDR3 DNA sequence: TGTGCCAGCAGTCCCGGGACTAGCGTGACAGATACGCAGTATTTT. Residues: CASSPGTSVTDTQYF.

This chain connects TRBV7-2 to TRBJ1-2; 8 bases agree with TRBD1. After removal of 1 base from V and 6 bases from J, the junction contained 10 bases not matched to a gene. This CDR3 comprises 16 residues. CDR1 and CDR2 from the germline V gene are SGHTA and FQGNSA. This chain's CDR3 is CASSLVVGQGVNGYTF. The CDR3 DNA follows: TGTGCCAGCAGCTTAGTGGTCGGACAGGGCGTAAATGGCTACACCTTC.

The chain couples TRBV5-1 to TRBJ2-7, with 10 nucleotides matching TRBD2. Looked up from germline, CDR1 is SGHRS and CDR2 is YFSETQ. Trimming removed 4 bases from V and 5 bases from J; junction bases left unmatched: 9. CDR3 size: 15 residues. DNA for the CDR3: TGCGCCAGCAGCCAGGGGGCTAGCGGGAGTGACGAGCAGTACTTC. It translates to CASSQGASGSDEQYF.